Presented here are 6 T cell receptor beta chains from one specimen sequenced in a study of technical replicates of blood from a few donors. TCRdb's table, derived via immunoSEQ multiplex PCR, lists solely in-frame clones and lacks some. The table records around 64,000 clones, 80% to 95% of them present only once. Material: PBMCs. The receptor set was obtained from a human donor in good health. Some clones in this sample may be carry-over from other donors' samples.

V gene TRBV7-2 combines with J gene TRBJ1-2; D may be TRBD1 (5 bases). The CDR3 is 14 amino acids. The germline V gene has CDR1 SGHTA and CDR2 FQGNSA. The ends were cut back, 3 bases at V and 1 base at J, with 9 bases in the middle. CDR3 in amino acids: CASSFQGRNYGYTF. CDR3 nucleotide sequence: TGTGCCAGCAGCTTCCAGGGCCGTAACTATGGCTACACCTTC.

The V and J genes are TRBV6-5 and TRBJ2-5; the match to TRBD1 covers 7 bases. V lost 5 bases to trimming and J lost 5 bases; unmatched junction nucleotides: 11. Germline V lookup: CDR1 MNHEY, CDR2 SVGAGI. This CDR3 contains 15 residues. CDR3 loop: CASSRGQVNGETQYF. The CDR3 coding sequence is TGTGCCAGCAGTCGTGGACAGGTCAATGGGGAGACCCAGTACTTC.

The chain recombines TRBV6-1 with TRBJ2-7; weak D call: TRBD2 (7 bases). The CDR3 contains 14 residues. The V and J ends lost 4 bases and 2 bases respectively, with 12 bases between them. Germline lookup yields CDR1 MNHNS and CDR2 SASEGT. DNA for the CDR3: TGTGCCAGCAGTGTCGAGGGGGGGCCCTACGAGCAGTACTTC. This gives the protein CASSVEGGPYEQYF.

This chain uses TRBV4-2 with TRBJ2-1; TRBD2 matches at 11 bases. The CDR3 consists of 18 residues. From germline, CDR1 is LGHNA and CDR2 YNFKEQ. Trimming cost V 1 base and J 3 bases; bases outside gene matches: 8. CDR3 nucleotide sequence: TGTGCCAGCAGCCAAGCCCCCGGACTAGCGGGTATCTACAATGAGCAGTTCTTC. Encoded protein: CASSQAPGLAGIYNEQFF.

The chain carries TRBV4-1 and TRBJ2-5; TRBD2 matches at 7 bases. V trimming: 2 bases; J trimming: 4 bases; junction bases outside the gene matches: 1. The CDR3 loop spans 13 amino acids. The germline CDR1 and CDR2 sequences are MGHRA and YSYEKL. The CDR3 region has the DNA TGCGCCAGCAGCCAATCTAGCGGAGAGACCCAGTACTTC. It specifies CASSQSSGETQYF.

V is TRBV7-9 and J is TRBJ2-1; 7 bases agree with TRBD1. This CDR3 has 14 residues. Germline loops: CDR1 SEHNR, CDR2 FQNEAQ (reference sequence). The trim removed 2 bases at V and 9 bases at J, leaving 7 bases unmatched. Here the CDR3 reads CASSLITGASEQFF. The CDR3 DNA reads as TGTGCCAGCAGCTTAATAACAGGGGCCAGTGAGCAGTTCTTC.